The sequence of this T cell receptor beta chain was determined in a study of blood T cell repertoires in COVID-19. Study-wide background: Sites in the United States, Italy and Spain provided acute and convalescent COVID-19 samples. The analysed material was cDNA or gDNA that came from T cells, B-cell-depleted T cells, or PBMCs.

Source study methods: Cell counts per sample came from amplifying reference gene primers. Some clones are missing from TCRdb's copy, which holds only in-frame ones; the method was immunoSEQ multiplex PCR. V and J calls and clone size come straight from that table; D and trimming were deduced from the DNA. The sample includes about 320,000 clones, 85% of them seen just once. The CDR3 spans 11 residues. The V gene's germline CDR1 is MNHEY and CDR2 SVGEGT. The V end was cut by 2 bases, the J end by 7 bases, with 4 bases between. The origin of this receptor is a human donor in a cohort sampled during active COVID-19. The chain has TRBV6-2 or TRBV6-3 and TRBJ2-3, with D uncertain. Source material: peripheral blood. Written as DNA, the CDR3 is TGTGCCAGCAGTTACGAGAATACGCAGTATTTT. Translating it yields CASSYENTQYF.